This TCR beta chain stems from a study of T cells in Graves' hyperthyroidism and ophthalmopathy. This clonotype has just a few counts. Its antigen is unidentified. The CDR3 runs 14 residues. V lost 8 bases and J lost 15, with 26 bases in between. Germline V gene lookup returns CDR1 MDHEN and CDR2 SYDVKM. The CDR3 regions of TCR beta were amplified from RNA transcripts. The HTBI primer set served for first-round RT-PCR of the TCR CDR3. TCRdb fed the multiplex PCR reads into MiXCR, producing one record per CDR3 protein. The data contain around 400,000 distinct CDR3 sequences, 13% to 15% of them singletons. Ophthalmopathy cases met thresholds of Clinical Activity Score at least 3, NOSPECS grade at least 4 and duration under 3 months. Exclusion of a patient resulted from uncontrolled infection, other autoimmune disease, pregnancy or lactation. Diagnoses rested on clinical symptoms, serum thyroxine and TRAb, thyroid ultrasound and orbital computed tomography.

Study results and caveats: Most thyroid clonotypes expanded above 0.001 were also detected in blood.

This clonotype was obtained from a woman in her sixties with Graves' ophthalmopathy. The chain has TRBV28 and TRBJ2-1; weak D call: TRBD2 (5 bases). The source material was blood. The CDR3 DNA reads as TGTGCCAGCCGCTACAGTAGATTAGCGCCGCTACCGTTCTTC. It yields the protein CASRYSRLAPLPFF.